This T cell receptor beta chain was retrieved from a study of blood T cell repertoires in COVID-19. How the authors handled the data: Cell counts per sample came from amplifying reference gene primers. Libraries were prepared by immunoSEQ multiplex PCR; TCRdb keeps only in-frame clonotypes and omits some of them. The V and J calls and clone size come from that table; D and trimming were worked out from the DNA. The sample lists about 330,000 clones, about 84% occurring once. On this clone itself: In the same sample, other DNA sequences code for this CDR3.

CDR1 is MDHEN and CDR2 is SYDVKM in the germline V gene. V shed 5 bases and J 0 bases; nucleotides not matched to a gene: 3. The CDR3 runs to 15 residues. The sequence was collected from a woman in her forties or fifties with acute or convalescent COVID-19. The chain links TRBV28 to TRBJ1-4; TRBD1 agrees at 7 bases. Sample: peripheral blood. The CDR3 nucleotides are TGTGCCAGCAGTCTTCAGGGGGCAACTAATGAAAAACTGTTTTTT. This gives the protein CASSLQGATNEKLFF.